The 29 T cell receptor beta chains listed next were all sequenced from one sample in a study of beta chain features in type 1 diabetes. All of the isolated RNA was reverse transcribed, so expressed TCRB transcripts were sequenced. This table comes from immunoSEQ multiplex PCR, and its TCRdb copy is limited to in-frame clones, with some not included. The sample has about 220,000 clones, approximately 11% seen once. Sequences were obtained from central memory CD4+ T cells from blood. The receptors originated from a man younger than 35 in good health.

J is TRBJ2-1 and V is TRBV7-3; possibly TRBD2 for D (5 bases). V dropped 5 bases and J dropped 0 bases, with 11 bases sitting between them. The germline CDR1 and CDR2 sequences are SGHTA and FQGTGA. The CDR3 totals 15 residues. The CDR3 coding sequence is TGTGCCAGCAGCCCCTCGGGGAGCTCCTACAATGAGCAGTTCTTC. Amino acids: CASSPSGSSYNEQFF.

The J gene is TRBJ2-7, the V gene TRBV6-1; 9 bases fit TRBD2. The length of the CDR3 is 14 residues. With 6 bases clipped from V and 2 bases from J, the junction kept 5 bases outside the gene matches. The germline gives CDR1 MNHNS, CDR2 SASEGT. The CDR3 spells CASRMGGRAYEQYF. In nucleotides, the CDR3 is TGTGCCAGCAGGATGGGCGGGAGGGCCTACGAGCAGTACTTC.

The chain uses TRBV15 and TRBJ2-1; possibly TRBD2 for D (5 bases). V lost 0 bases and J 6 bases, leaving 9 bases between the germline ends. The CDR3 is 14 amino acids. Germline CDR1 and CDR2: LNHNV and YYDKDF (reference sequence). CDR3 loop: CATSRDPLANEQFF. DNA for the CDR3: TGTGCCACCAGCAGAGATCCCCTAGCCAATGAGCAGTTCTTC.

This clone showed up just a few times. This rearrangement joins TRBV11-2 to TRBJ2-5, with D unresolved. Germline assignment: CDR1 SGHAT and CDR2 FQNNGV. Trimming cost V 5 bases and J 3 bases, with 10 bases left between them. There are 13 residues in the CDR3. The CDR3 protein is CASSLGIEETQYF. DNA of the CDR3: TGTGCCAGCAGCCTGGGTATAGAAGAGACCCAGTACTTC. Supplemented by reference TRBV11-2 and TRBJ2-5, the full variable domain reads EAGVAQSPRYKIIEKRQSVAFWCNPISGHATLYWYQQILGQGPKLLIQFQNNGVVDDSQLPKDRFSAERLKGVDSTLKIQPAKLEDSAVYLCASSLGIEETQYFGPGTRLLVL.

This clone was detected a few times. V gene TRBV29-1 combines with J gene TRBJ2-7, with D possibly being TRBD1 or TRBD2 (5 bases each). Germline CDR1 and CDR2: SQVTM and ANQGSEA. The CDR3 runs to 12 residues. Trimming stripped 4 bases from V and 6 bases from J, with 13 bases between. The DNA of the CDR3 is TGCAGCGTTGTTGAGGGACGGGTCGAGCAGTACTTC. It codes for CSVVEGRVEQYF.

With regard to this clone: The same CDR3 is also encoded by other DNA sequences in this sample. The chain's CDR3 is CASSQPLAGGTDTQYF. Written as DNA, the CDR3 is TGTGCCAGCAGCCAACCCTTAGCGGGAGGCACAGATACGCAGTATTTT. The J gene is TRBJ2-3, the V gene TRBV7-3; 9 nucleotides line up with TRBD2. Germline V gene data show CDR1 as SGHTA and CDR2 as FQGTGA. The junction had 7 bases not matched to a gene; V was cut back by 5 bases and J by 1 base. This CDR3 has 16 residues.

The chain combines TRBV7-3 with TRBJ1-4; perhaps TRBD1 as D (6 bases). The CDR3 is 15 amino acids. Germline lookup yields CDR1 SGHTA and CDR2 FQGTGA. V lost 3 bases and J lost 0, with 8 bases in between. The CDR3 sequence is CASSLDRATNEKLFF. The CDR3 DNA reads as TGTGCCAGCAGCTTGGACAGAGCAACTAATGAAAAACTGTTTTTT.

This clone was detected a few times. The chain uses TRBV7-2 and TRBJ2-7, with D perhaps TRBD1 (5 bases). Germline V gene sequence: CDR1 SGHTA, CDR2 FQGNSA. The V gene lost 5 bases and the J gene lost 3 bases, with 20 bases spanning the gap. The CDR3 runs 16 residues. CDR3 region: CASSPFGQGDIYEQYF. The DNA for the CDR3 is TGTGCCAGCAGCCCCTTCGGGCAGGGCGATATCTACGAGCAGTACTTC.

The chain couples TRBV25-1 to TRBJ2-4; perhaps TRBD2 as D (5 bases). In germline, CDR1 is MGHDK, CDR2 SYGVNS. V lost 6 bases and J lost 0, with 12 bases in between. This CDR3 is 15 amino acids long. The CDR3 region is CASSLSGLAKNIQYF. In nucleotides, the CDR3 is TGTGCCAGCAGCCTGTCGGGGTTAGCCAAAAACATTCAGTACTTC.

Of note for this clone: Relative to the germline gene, one junction end is altered; a read error may explain this. The chain uses TRBV27 and TRBJ2-7; 8 nucleotides match TRBD2. Germline loops: CDR1 MNHEY, CDR2 SMNVEV (reference sequence). The CDR3 loop spans 14 amino acids. The CDR3, as DNA: TGTGCCAGCAGTTCAAGGACTAGCCCGGGAGTCATTCGCTTC. It is translated as CASSSRTSPGVIRF.

The chain joins TRBV7-2 to TRBJ2-1; 8 bases match TRBD1. The germline V gene has CDR1 SGHTA and CDR2 FQGNSA. Trimming removed 5 bases from V and 1 base from J; junction bases left unmatched: 4. The CDR3 has 15 residues. CDR3 residues: CASSTWDRSYNEQFF. The CDR3 coding sequence is TGTGCCAGCAGCACATGGGACAGGTCCTACAATGAGCAGTTCTTC. The variable domain in full, with the rest retrieved from reference TRBV7-2 and TRBJ2-1, is GAGVSQSPSNKVTEKGKDVELRCDPISGHTALYWYRQSLGQGLEFLIYFQGNSAPDKSGLPSDRFSAERTGGSVSTLTIQRTQQEDSAVYLCASSTWDRSYNEQFFGPGTRLTVL.

The chain carries TRBV29-1 and TRBJ2-3; 10 bases align to TRBD2. Germline CDR1 SQVTM, CDR2 ANQGSEA. The length of the CDR3 is 14 residues. The ends lost 6 bases at V and 5 bases at J; junction bases unmatched: 8. The CDR3 region is CSVGTSVMGDTQYF. The DNA of the CDR3 is TGCAGCGTAGGGACTAGCGTTATGGGAGATACGCAGTATTTT.

This clone showed up many times. CDR3 nucleotide sequence: TGTGCCAGCTCACCCCAGGGGACGGTCGCAGATACGCAGTATTTT. Protein sequence: CASSPQGTVADTQYF. This chain connects TRBV18 to TRBJ2-3, with a tentative D call TRBD1 (6 bases). Germline V gene sequence: CDR1 KGHSH, CDR2 LQKENI. The CDR3 totals 15 residues. V lost 3 bases to trimming and J lost 4 bases, with 14 bases between them.

This rearrangement joins TRBV4-2 to TRBJ2-3; 11 nucleotides line up with TRBD1. The ends lost 0 bases at V and 5 bases at J; junction bases unmatched: 4. This CDR3 is built from 16 residues. Germline V gene lookup returns CDR1 LGHNA and CDR2 YNFKEQ. As DNA, the CDR3 is TGTGCCAGCAGCCAAGATCGGACAGGGGGCCAAGATACGCAGTATTTT. It is translated as CASSQDRTGGQDTQYF.

This clone has at least ten counts. The rearrangement links TRBV29-1 to TRBJ2-1, with 13 bases identical to TRBD2. Germline V lookup: CDR1 SQVTM, CDR2 ANQGSEA. CDR3 size: 15 residues. V lost 8 bases, J lost 3 bases, and 7 bases stayed unmatched. CDR3 bases: TGCAGCTCCCGGACTAGCGGGAGTATCTACAATGAGCAGTTCTTC. Translating it yields CSSRTSGSIYNEQFF.

The J gene is TRBJ2-1, the V gene TRBV7-3; D unclear. The germline V gene encodes CDR1 SGHTA and CDR2 FQGTGA. The germline V and J ends were trimmed by 5 bases and 4 bases, with 3 bases remaining between them. There are 11 residues in the CDR3. This chain's CDR3 is CASSGYNEQFF. The CDR3 region has the DNA TGTGCCAGCAGCGGATACAATGAGCAGTTCTTC.

This clone has just a few counts. This sequence joins TRBV30 and TRBJ1-4; D is unresolved. This CDR3 is built from 16 residues. Germline CDR1 reads GTSNPN; CDR2 reads SVGIG (reference sequence). Trimming removed 1 base at V and 2 bases at J, with 14 bases between. The CDR3: CAWSAYLSETNEKLFF. The DNA of the CDR3 is TGTGCCTGGAGTGCGTATCTCTCGGAGACTAATGAAAAACTGTTTTTT.

The chain carries TRBV18 and TRBJ1-1, with 9 bases identical to TRBD1. The CDR3 runs to 18 residues. J lost 5 bases, V lost 3 bases, and 16 bases had no gene match. The germline gives CDR1 KGHSH, CDR2 LQKENI. The CDR3 protein is CASSPATGTGIGRTEAFF. The CDR3 DNA sequence: TGTGCCAGCTCACCCGCGACCGGGACAGGGATAGGAAGGACTGAAGCTTTCTTT.

J is TRBJ2-7 and V is TRBV7-9; the match to TRBD1 covers 8 bases. V dropped 8 bases and J dropped 4; count of bases not matched to a gene: 7. The CDR3 contains 13 residues. Germline V lookup: CDR1 SEHNR, CDR2 FQNEAQ (reference sequence). The CDR3 here is CASSAGGRYEQYF. CDR3 DNA sequence: TGTGCCAGCTCGGCAGGGGGCAGGTACGAGCAGTACTTC.

The chain's CDR3 is CAWGRGPGAYEQYF. The CDR3 DNA is TGTGCCTGGGGCAGGGGCCCGGGAGCGTACGAGCAGTACTTC. This rearrangement joins TRBV30 to TRBJ2-7; D tentatively reads TRBD1 or TRBD2 (6 bases each). V lost 5 bases, J lost 4 bases, and 18 bases lay in between. Germline-derived CDR1 and CDR2 are GTSNPN and SVGIG (reference sequence). The CDR3 has 14 residues.

This rearrangement joins TRBV28 to TRBJ2-5; the D gene is possibly TRBD2 (5 bases). The V gene's germline CDR1 is MDHEN and CDR2 SYDVKM. V lost 4 bases, J lost 5 bases, and 14 bases lay in between. There are 14 residues in the CDR3. The chain's CDR3 is CASSSSGDGETQYF. DNA for the CDR3: TGTGCCAGCAGTTCCTCCGGGGATGGGGAGACCCAGTACTTC.

A few counts support this clone. The chain employs TRBV6-5 and TRBJ2-3; 9 nucleotides align to TRBD2. CDR1 is MNHEY, CDR2 SVGAGI, per germline. The V gene end was trimmed by 0 bases and the J gene end by 0 bases; junction bases not matched to a gene: 1. The CDR3 consists of 16 residues. CDR3 DNA sequence: TGTGCCAGCAGTTACTCTAGCGGGAGTAGCACAGATACGCAGTATTTT. This encodes CASSYSSGSSTDTQYF.

A remark on this clone: An end of the junction differs from the germline gene, which may be a read error. The chain combines TRBV6-1 with TRBJ1-2; D might be TRBD1 (6 bases). CDR1 MNHNS and CDR2 SASEGT come from the germline V gene. CDR3 size: 15 residues. The CDR3 nucleotides are TGTGCCAGCAGAGAAGGGACATCCTTAGGGTATGGCTACACCTTC. Protein: CASREGTSLGYGYTF.

As to this clone: Germline is not matched at one junction end, which may reflect a read error. V and J are TRBV7-2 and TRBJ2-1; tentative D call: TRBD1 (6 bases). This CDR3 contains 15 residues. Per the germline V gene, CDR1 is SGHTA and CDR2 is FQGNSA. In nucleotides, the CDR3 is TGTGCCAGCAGCTTAGAACGGTCAGGGGAGAGCTTAACGGTCTTC. This translates into CASSLERSGESLTVF. Variable domain in full (rest from reference TRBV7-2 and TRBJ2-1): GAGVSQSPSNKVTEKGKDVELRCDPISGHTALYWYRQSLGQGLEFLIYFQGNSAPDKSGLPSDRFSAERTGGSVSTLTIQRTQQEDSAVYLCASSLERSGESLTVFGPGTRLTVL.

V usage is TRBV9 and J usage is TRBJ2-3, with a tentative D call TRBD2 (6 bases). This CDR3 contains 15 residues. Germline V gene data show CDR1 as SGDLS and CDR2 as YYNGEE. The V and J ends lost 0 bases and 5 bases respectively, with 13 bases between them. This CDR3 reads CASSVGRESGDTQYF. CDR3 DNA: TGTGCCAGCAGCGTAGGGCGGGAAAGCGGAGATACGCAGTATTTT. Using reference TRBV9 and TRBJ2-3 for the parts outside the CDR3, the full variable domain is DSGVTQTPKHLITATGQRVTLRCSPRSGDLSVYWYQQSLDQGLQFLIQYYNGEERAKGNILERFSAQQFPDLHSELNLSSLELGDSALYFCASSVGRESGDTQYFGPGTRLTVL.

About this clone itself: An end of the junction differs from the germline gene, which may be a read error. The chain combines TRBV5-4 with TRBJ2-5; D gene uncertain. Germline lookup yields CDR1 SGHNT and CDR2 YYREEE (reference sequence). The CDR3 loop spans 16 amino acids. The CDR3 DNA follows: TGCGCCAGCAGCCAAGACGTAAGGGTTAGAGAAGAGACCCAGTACTTC. Its protein product is CASSQDVRVREETQYF.

This clone occurred many times. J is TRBJ2-5 and V is TRBV7-6, with D unresolved. Per the germline V gene, CDR1 is SGHVS and CDR2 is FNYEAQ. V lost 3 bases and J 5 bases, leaving 4 bases between the germline ends. The length of the CDR3 is 11 residues. The CDR3 region has the DNA TGTGCCAGCAGCTTCCGGGAGACCCAGTACTTC. Its translation is CASSFRETQYF.

This chain links TRBV30 with TRBJ2-5; the D is unclear. Per the germline V gene, CDR1 is GTSNPN and CDR2 is SVGIG (reference sequence). V was cut by 4 bases and J by 2 bases, with 8 bases left in between. The CDR3 totals 12 residues. This chain's CDR3 is CAWIRSQETQYF. The CDR3 DNA follows: TGTGCCTGGATTCGGTCACAAGAGACCCAGTACTTC.

The chain couples TRBV7-2 to TRBJ1-4; 7 bases fit TRBD1. V lost 1 base to trimming and J lost 4 bases; unmatched junction nucleotides: 3. This CDR3 has 15 amino acids. The germline gives CDR1 SGHTA, CDR2 FQGNSA. DNA for the CDR3: TGTGCCAGCAGCTTAGACGGGACAGATAATGAAAAACTGTTTTTT. This translates into CASSLDGTDNEKLFF.